A single sample gave rise to the 24 T cell receptor beta chains below, sequenced in a study of blood T cell repertoires in COVID-19. The table came from immunoSEQ multiplex PCR; TCRdb's copy has only in-frame clones and leaves some out. The sample has a few hundred thousand clones; 85% are singletons. The sequenced sample was peripheral blood. The receptors were sampled from a human donor in a cohort sampled during active COVID-19.

J is TRBJ1-5 and V is TRBV4-2; a possible D gene is TRBD1 (6 bases). CDR1 is LGHNA, CDR2 YNFKEQ, per germline. V shed 1 base and J shed 5 bases, with 18 bases lying between them. The CDR3 is made up of 17 amino acids. CDR3 in amino acids: CASSQVGTTGRYQPQHF. CDR3 coding DNA: TGTGCCAGCAGCCAAGTGGGCACAACAGGGCGCTATCAGCCCCAGCATTTT.

The chain joins TRBV29-1 to TRBJ2-7; the match to TRBD2 covers 8 bases. This CDR3 region has 13 residues. The ends lost 2 bases at V and 5 bases at J; junction bases unmatched: 5. Germline CDR1 is SQVTM and CDR2 is ANQGSEA. CDR3: CSVESGGAHEQYF. The CDR3 DNA reads TGCAGCGTTGAATCGGGGGGGGCCCACGAGCAGTACTTC.

The J gene is TRBJ1-5, the V gene TRBV19, with TRBD1 identical over 7 bases. CDR1 is LNHDA and CDR2 is SQIVND in the germline V gene (reference sequence). The CDR3 runs to 16 residues. The V gene end was trimmed by 6 bases and the J gene end by 0 bases; junction bases not matched to a gene: 8. The CDR3 nucleotides are TGTGCCAGTAGCCAGACAGGGCCTTCTAGCAATCAGCCCCAGCATTTT. It codes for CASSQTGPSSNQPQHF.

The chain joins TRBV2 to TRBJ1-3; TRBD1 might be the D (6 bases). This CDR3 spans 15 amino acids. The V end lost 8 bases, the J end lost 3 bases, and 17 bases lay between the germline ends. Germline CDR1 SNHLY, CDR2 FYNNEI. In DNA form, the CDR3 reads TGTGCCAGCGCCGAAACAGGGTCTAATGGAAACACCATATATTTT. Protein sequence: CASAETGSNGNTIYF. Based on the CDR3 plus reference TRBV2 and TRBJ1-3, the full variable domain is EPEVTQTPSHQVTQMGQEVILRCVPISNHLYFYWYRQILGQKVEFLVSFYNNEISEKSEIFDDQFSVERPDGSNFTLKIRSTKLEDSAMYFCASAETGSNGNTIYFGEGSWLTVV.

This clone was counted once. The chain carries TRBV2 and TRBJ2-7, with TRBD2 matching 9 bases. Trimming removed 10 bases from V and 0 bases from J; junction bases left unmatched: 7. The germline V gene has CDR1 SNHLY and CDR2 FYNNEI. The length of the CDR3 is 14 residues. In nucleotides, the CDR3 is TGTGCCACCCAGCGGGGGGAGAGCTCCTACGAGCAGTACTTC. It is translated as CATQRGESSYEQYF.

The chain carries TRBV3-1 (or the pseudogene TRBV3-2) and TRBJ2-7, with D unclear. CDR3 size: 14 residues. Germline V lookup: CDR1 LGHDT, CDR2 YNNKEL (reference sequence). Trimming pared 1 base from V and 4 bases from J, leaving 11 bases between. As DNA, the CDR3 is TGTGCCAGCAGCCAAGCCCGGGTAGGATACGAGCAGTACTTC. It specifies CASSQARVGYEQYF.

The count of this clone is one. The chain's CDR3 is CASSITGGRTEAFF. The DNA of the CDR3 is TGTGCCAGCAGCATCACAGGGGGCAGAACTGAAGCTTTCTTT. The chain has TRBV7-9 and TRBJ1-1, with 9 bases aligning to TRBD1. This CDR3 region has 14 residues. Germline trimming cut 5 bases from V and 5 bases from J; bases unmatched to any gene: 6. CDR1 and CDR2 (germline): SEHNR, FQNEAQ (reference sequence).

The chain uses TRBV12-5 and TRBJ2-7; TRBD1 agrees at 10 bases. V lost 6 bases and J lost 6; bases outside the gene matches: 11. Per the germline V gene, CDR1 is LGHNT and CDR2 is FRNRAP. The CDR3 consists of 15 residues. CDR3 DNA: TGTGCTAGTGGCCTCCGGGACAGGGGTCCGGGCGAGCAGTACTTC. It specifies CASGLRDRGPGEQYF.

This clone was counted once. V usage is TRBV24-1 and J usage is TRBJ2-7; D possibly corresponds to TRBD1 (6 bases). Trimming took off 4 bases at V and 6 bases at J, with 9 bases between the two ends. The CDR3 is made up of 12 amino acids. CDR1 is KGHDR and CDR2 is SFDVKD in the germline V gene. CDR3 nucleotide sequence: TGTGCCACCAGTGAGTGGGACACCGAGCAGTACTTC. It is translated as CATSEWDTEQYF.

A single count supports this clone. The genes are TRBV11-1 and TRBJ1-4; TRBD1 aligns across 8 bases. Germline V CDR1 and CDR2: SGHAT, FQDESV (reference sequence). Trimming at V came to 8 bases and at J to 6 bases, leaving 5 bases not matched to a gene. The CDR3 extends over 13 amino acids. The CDR3 reads CASSDREHEKLFF. The CDR3 DNA sequence: TGTGCCAGCTCGGACAGGGAACATGAAAAACTGTTTTTT.

This clone appeared once. This rearrangement joins TRBV25-1 to TRBJ2-7, with D possibly matching TRBD1 (5 bases). The germline gives CDR1 MGHDK, CDR2 SYGVNS. This CDR3 is built from 14 residues. Trimming removed 2 bases at V and 2 bases at J, with 10 bases between. The CDR3 here is CASSERGLTYEQYF. As DNA, the CDR3 is TGTGCCAGCAGTGAAAGGGGCCTAACCTACGAGCAGTACTTC.

This clone was seen once. The chain has TRBV6-5 and TRBJ1-2; D is unresolved. The V gene's germline CDR1 is MNHEY and CDR2 SVGAGI. The CDR3 spans 12 residues. With 6 bases removed from V and 7 bases from J, the gap between germline ends came to 12 bases. CDR3 sequence reads: CASSQLSSGYTF. The CDR3 DNA reads as TGTGCCAGCAGCCAGTTATCATCTGGCTACACCTTC.

The V call is TRBV2, the J call TRBJ2-1; D possibly corresponds to TRBD1 (6 bases). From germline, CDR1 is SNHLY and CDR2 FYNNEI. Trimming took off 1 base at V and 5 bases at J, with 9 bases between the two ends. The CDR3 has 14 amino acids. CDR3 nucleotide sequence: TGTGCCAGCAGTGAAGGGACAGAACACAATGAGCAGTTCTTC. It encodes CASSEGTEHNEQFF.

The CDR3 here is CASSQAGPNQPQHF. The CDR3 nucleotides read TGTGCCAGCAGCCAGGCGGGACCTAATCAGCCCCAGCATTTT. J is TRBJ1-5 and V is TRBV7-8, with a tentative D call TRBD1 (5 bases). The CDR3 extends over 14 amino acids. The ends were cut back, 5 bases at V and 4 bases at J, with 12 bases in the middle. Germline CDR1 and CDR2: SGHVS and FQNEAQ. Full variable domain (rest looked up from reference TRBV7-8 and TRBJ1-5): GAGVSQSPRYKVAKRGQDVALRCDPISGHVSLFWYQQALGQGPEFLTYFQNEAQLDKSGLPSDRFFAERPEGSVSTLKIQRTQQEDSAVYLCASSQAGPNQPQHFGDGTRLSIL.

The chain uses TRBV6-5 and TRBJ1-1, with D tentatively TRBD1 (5 bases). Trimming took off 8 bases at V and 6 bases at J, with 16 bases between the two ends. CDR1 and CDR2 (germline): MNHEY, SVGAGI. CDR3 length equals 13 residues. The CDR3 DNA reads TGTGCCAGCGGCCTTGCAGGGCGGCCTGAAGCTTTCTTT. This gives the protein CASGLAGRPEAFF.

This chain uses TRBV19 with TRBJ2-1; 9 nucleotides align to TRBD1. Trimming cost V 8 bases and J 7 bases; bases outside gene matches: 12. This CDR3 comprises 15 residues. CDR1 LNHDA and CDR2 SQIVND come from the germline V gene (reference sequence). CDR3 region: CASRAAGTGINEQFF. CDR3 nucleotide sequence: TGTGCCAGTCGAGCTGCCGGGACAGGGATTAATGAGCAGTTCTTC.

This sequence joins TRBV18 and TRBJ1-1; D remains unclear. CDR1 is KGHSH and CDR2 is LQKENI in the germline V gene. This CDR3 is built from 14 residues. V shed 2 bases and J shed 0 bases, with 7 bases lying between them. CDR3 in amino acids: CASSPAGMNTEAFF. CDR3 bases: TGTGCCAGCTCACCAGCAGGTATGAACACTGAAGCTTTCTTT.

This chain links TRBV6-6 with TRBJ1-2, with a weak D call TRBD1 (6 bases). The germline V gene has CDR1 MNHNY and CDR2 SVGAGI (reference sequence). The CDR3 covers 12 residues. Trimming took off 5 bases at V and 10 bases at J, with 14 bases between the two ends. CDR3 DNA: TGTGCCAGCAGTACATCAGGGGCGCACTACACCTTC. Residues: CASSTSGAHYTF.

The chain carries TRBV3-1 (or the pseudogene TRBV3-2) and TRBJ2-5; D uncertain. The germline V gene encodes CDR1 LGHDT and CDR2 YNNKEL (reference sequence). There are 12 residues in the CDR3. V was cut by 2 bases and J by 5 bases, with 6 bases left in between. This CDR3 is CASSQLFETQYF. CDR3 in DNA: TGTGCCAGCAGCCAATTATTCGAGACCCAGTACTTC.

The rearrangement links TRBV7-9 to TRBJ2-7; the D gene is possibly TRBD1 (5 bases). CDR3 length equals 13 residues. The germline CDR1 and CDR2 sequences are SEHNR and FQNEAQ (reference sequence). The V gene lost 5 bases and the J gene lost 1 base, with 9 bases spanning the gap. The CDR3: CASSHDSSYEQYF. The DNA of the CDR3 is TGTGCCAGCAGCCACGACAGTTCCTACGAGCAGTACTTC. The full variable domain, completed using reference TRBV7-9 and TRBJ2-7, is DTGVSQNPRHKITKRGQNVTFRCDPISEHNRLYWYRQTLGQGPEFLTYFQNEAQLEKSRLLSDRFSAERPKGSFSTLEIQRTEQGDSAMYLCASSHDSSYEQYFGPGTRLTVT.

The chain carries TRBV6-5 and TRBJ1-5; D call uncertain. Trimming pared 7 bases from V and 0 bases from J, leaving 10 bases between. CDR3 length: 14 residues. The germline gives CDR1 MNHEY, CDR2 SVGAGI. The CDR3 coding sequence is TGTGCCAGCACGGTTTCACGTAGCAATCAGCCCCAGCATTTT. This sequence encodes CASTVSRSNQPQHF.

The chain links TRBV3-1 (or the pseudogene TRBV3-2) to TRBJ2-1, with TRBD1 matching over 9 bases. Losses at the gene ends were 1 base for V and 8 bases for J; bases not matched to a gene: 3. The CDR3 has 14 amino acids. Germline V gene sequence: CDR1 LGHDT, CDR2 YNNKEL (reference sequence). CDR3 sequence (DNA): TGTGCCAGCAGCCAAGTGGGACAGGGAGATGAGCAGTTCTTC. Residues: CASSQVGQGDEQFF.

Concerning this clone itself: Distinct nucleotide sequences in the sample also encode this CDR3. The chain couples TRBV6-1 to TRBJ1-1; D gene unclear. Looked up from germline, CDR1 is MNHNS and CDR2 is SASEGT. With 3 bases removed from V and 4 bases from J, the gap between germline ends came to 9 bases. This CDR3 region has 13 residues. In DNA form, the CDR3 reads TGTGCCAGCAGTGAGGCGCCAGGCACTGAAGCTTTCTTT. Its protein is CASSEAPGTEAFF.

The rearrangement uses TRBV4-2 and TRBJ2-7, with D possibly being TRBD2 (6 bases). Per germline, CDR1 LGHNA and CDR2 YNFKEQ. V shed 4 bases and J shed 3 bases, with 19 bases lying between them. The CDR3 contains 16 residues. CDR3 sequence reads: CASSPTTAGKLYEQYF. CDR3 DNA: TGTGCCAGCAGCCCTACCACGGCGGGAAAACTCTACGAGCAGTACTTC.